The source of this T cell receptor (beta chain) is a study of T cells in Graves' hyperthyroidism and ophthalmopathy. Overall study findings and caveats: Onset of ophthalmopathy came a median around 6.5 months after the model predicted it.

At least ten counts were recorded for this clonotype. The target antigen is unknown. The study defined stable Graves' hyperthyroidism as no ophthalmopathy progression within 18 months. The germline gives CDR1 DFQATT, CDR2 SNEGSKA (reference sequence). The CDR3 runs 15 residues. V lost 6 bases and J 4 bases, leaving 21 bases between the germline ends. TCR beta CDR3 sequences were amplified from RNA transcripts. The HTBI primer set was used in a first-round RT-PCR of the TCR CDR3. MiXCR, run by TCRdb on the multiplex PCR reads, gives a single entry per CDR3 protein. This table has under 400,000 distinct CDR3 sequences, about 20% appearing once.

The TCR sequence derives from a woman between 50 and 59 years old with Graves' hyperthyroidism. Sequencing was done on a sample of blood. The chain recombines TRBV20-1 with TRBJ1-1; possibly TRBD1 for D (6 bases). CDR3 DNA sequence: TGCAGTGCCAAGAAGGACAGATCGTTTAGCACTGAAGCTTTCTTT. Protein product: CSAKKDRSFSTEAFF.